This TCR beta chain was recovered during a study of beta chain features in type 1 diabetes. General study points: In all four CD4+ subsets, TCRB CDR3 length was significantly, moderately reduced in type 1 diabetes.

The sample holds a few counts of this clone. The target antigen is unknown. The same CDR3 is also encoded by other DNA sequences in this sample. V shed 0 bases and J shed 2 bases, with 10 bases lying between them. The CDR3 spans 15 residues. Germline V gene lookup returns CDR1 SGDLS and CDR2 YYNGEE. The isolated RNA, all of it, was reverse transcribed, so expressed TCRB transcripts were what got sequenced. The assay was immunoSEQ multiplex PCR, and TCRdb's table has in-frame clones only and misses some. This sample has about 700,000 clones, with about an eighth found just once. The chain combines TRBV9 with TRBJ2-3; D might be TRBD2 (7 bases). Sequencing was done on a sample of naive CD4+ T cells from blood. This clonotype originated in a man aged 18 to 29 with type 1 diabetes. CDR3 protein: CASSVAGGLTDTQYF. The CDR3 coding sequence is TGTGCCAGCAGCGTAGCGGGGGGCCTCACAGATACGCAGTATTTT.